This T cell receptor (beta chain) is from a study of cytomegalovirus exposure and HLA in healthy donors. Whole-study findings and limits: Sequencing had likely introduced a cluster of highly shared sequence variants as an artifact.

Germline V gives CDR1 SEHNR, CDR2 FQNEAQ (reference sequence). This CDR3 has 15 residues. A multiplex PCR was run with 60 Vbeta primers and 13 Jbeta primers. Measured with immunoSEQ multiplex PCR; TCRdb has only the in-frame clones, and not every one. This repertoire includes around 150,000 clones. Points on this clone: No antigen is known for it. An end of the junction does not agree with germline; a read error may underlie this.

The specimen was PBMCs. This TCR was recovered from a man between 40 and 49 years old in good health and CMV-seronegative. This sequence joins TRBV7-9 and TRBJ2-1; TRBD2 agrees at 8 bases. The CDR3 region has the DNA TGTGCCAGCAGGTTAGCGGGGAGCTCCTACAATGAGCAGTTCTTC. It is translated as CASRLAGSSYNEQFF.